A selection of T cell receptor beta chains follows, all from one sample in a study of blood T cell repertoires in COVID-19. Clones were sequenced by immunoSEQ multiplex PCR, and TCRdb holds only the in-frame ones, with some missing. The table includes 200,000 to 300,000 clones, roughly 86% detected once. Source material: PBMCs or T cells enriched from blood (not recorded which). These receptors were collected from a young woman who had recovered from COVID-19. The CDR3 runs from the conserved cysteine through the conserved F or W.

V: TRBV30
J: TRBJ2-1
length: 18
CDR3: CAWSVTSGGAWSYNEQFF

V: TRBV3-1/TRBV3-2
J: TRBJ1-2
length: 13
CDR3: CASADPGDYGYTF

V: TRBV5-1
J: TRBJ2-1
length: 15
CDR3: CASSLEDSWYNEQFF

V: TRBV3-1/TRBV3-2
J: TRBJ2-1
length: 16
CDR3: CASSQVVPLGYNEQFF

V: TRBV18
J: TRBJ1-4
length: 15
CDR3: CASSRRPGANEKLFF

V: TRBV5-1
J: TRBJ2-3
length: 17
CDR3: CASSLWTSGTVPDTQYF

V: TRBV30
J: TRBJ2-7
length: 19
CDR3: CAWKGWGIGREAPSYEQYF

V: TRBV19
J: TRBJ2-1
length: 13
CDR3: CASSLMGANEQFF

V: TRBV2
J: TRBJ1-4
length: 11
CDR3: CASERREKLFF

V: TRBV9
J: TRBJ2-2
length: 17
CDR3: CASSVGLRGPNTGELFF

V: TRBV18
J: TRBJ1-3
length: 14
CDR3: CASSPGDSGNTIYF

V: TRBV27
J: TRBJ1-5
length: 13
CDR3: CASSFGGNQPQHF

V: TRBV7-7
J: TRBJ2-2
length: 16
CDR3: CASSSGGSIDTGELFF

V: TRBV30
J: TRBJ1-5
length: 13
CDR3: CAWTRREDGPQHF

V: TRBV28
J: TRBJ1-5
length: 16
CDR3: CASRPGGGYNNQPQHF

V: TRBV7-8
J: TRBJ1-6
length: 17
CDR3: CASSPHPPGTGDSPLHF

V: TRBV12-3/TRBV12-4
J: TRBJ1-2
length: 13
CDR3: CASSLDRVGGYTF

V: TRBV29-1
J: TRBJ1-1
length: 13
CDR3: CSVATGANTEAFF

V: TRBV28
J: TRBJ2-1
length: 16
CDR3: CASSLSSGSLINEQFF

V: TRBV30
J: TRBJ2-2
length: 17
CDR3: CAWSWIFRTANTGELFF

V: TRBV5-1
J: TRBJ2-6
length: 17
CDR3: CASSFWAGNSGANVLTF

V: TRBV4-3
J: TRBJ2-5
length: 16
CDR3: CASSQEARRGLETQYF

V: TRBV9
J: TRBJ2-1
length: 15
CDR3: CASSVLAVEYNEQFF

V: TRBV19
J: TRBJ1-6
length: 13
CDR3: CASRGTAYSPLHF

V: TRBV4-2
J: TRBJ2-1
length: 17
CDR3: CASSQVGSGSLYNEQFF

V: TRBV14
J: TRBJ1-1
length: 13
CDR3: CASSQAGVTEAFF

V: TRBV27
J: TRBJ2-1
length: 13
CDR3: CASGGNSYNEQFF

V: TRBV9
J: TRBJ1-4
length: 16
CDR3: CASSAYTGADNEKLFF

V: TRBV12-3/TRBV12-4
J: TRBJ2-7
length: 13
CDR3: CASSAGLTYEQYF

V: TRBV6-2/TRBV6-3
J: TRBJ1-1
length: 15
CDR3: CASSYLTDFSTEAFF

V: TRBV1
J: TRBJ2-5
length: 15
CDR3: CTSSYHTSGKETQYF

V: TRBV5-8
J: TRBJ1-1
length: 15
CDR3: CASSFPTELNTEAFF

V: TRBV15
J: TRBJ2-7
length: 14
CDR3: CATSRDRGPYEQYF

V: TRBV15
J: TRBJ2-1
length: 17
CDR3: CATSRATGTGIYNEQFF

V: TRBV3-1/TRBV3-2
J: TRBJ2-7
length: 18
CDR3: CASSQALSGGAGSYEQYF

V: TRBV30
J: TRBJ2-2
length: 17
CDR3: CAWSDPLAGSKYGELFF

V: TRBV7-2
J: TRBJ1-2
length: 18
CDR3: CASSLDSGGIITNYGYTF

V: TRBV3-1/TRBV3-2
J: TRBJ2-7
length: 11
CDR3: CASSLGQEQYF

V: TRBV4-3
J: TRBJ2-5
length: 18
CDR3: CASSQELAGAQYQETQYF

V: TRBV4-1
J: TRBJ1-5
length: 15
CDR3: CASSQGGPGNQPQHF

V: TRBV9
J: TRBJ1-2
length: 14
CDR3: CASSVGQGLYGYTF

V: TRBV10-3
J: TRBJ2-1
length: 17
CDR3: CAAPGLAGGLRFGEQFF

V: TRBV7-9
J: TRBJ2-7
length: 17
CDR3: CASSLDFSWGVSYEQYF